What follows are 30 T cell receptor beta chains derived from one specimen sequenced in a study of beta chain features in type 1 diabetes. Every isolated RNA sample was fully reverse transcribed, so sequencing captured expressed TCRB transcripts. The assay was immunoSEQ multiplex PCR, and TCRdb's table has in-frame clones only and misses some. The sample includes approximately 470,000 clones, approximately 30% of them seen just once. Sequencing was done on a sample of naive CD4+ T cells from blood. The receptors here all came from a man aged 18 to 29 in good health.

This chain links TRBV30 with TRBJ1-5; 10 nucleotides agree with TRBD1. This CDR3 is built from 15 residues. Germline CDR1 and CDR2: GTSNPN and SVGIG (reference sequence). With 2 bases clipped from V and 5 bases from J, the junction kept 6 bases outside the gene matches. CDR3 region: CAWSRDRGYDQPQHF. The CDR3 nucleotides are TGTGCCTGGAGTCGGGACAGGGGATATGATCAGCCCCAGCATTTT. The entire variable domain, with the rest obtained from reference TRBV30 and TRBJ1-5, is as follows: SQTIHQWPATLVQPVGSPLSLECTVEGTSNPNLYWYRQAAGRGLQLLFYSVGIGQISSEVPQNLSASRPQDRQFILSSKKLLLSDSGFYLCAWSRDRGYDQPQHFGDGTRLSIL.

The chain combines TRBV2 with TRBJ1-5; the D gene is possibly TRBD1 (5 bases). CDR1 SNHLY and CDR2 FYNNEI come from the germline V gene. Trimming pared 4 bases from V and 3 bases from J, leaving 10 bases between. This CDR3 is 14 amino acids long. DNA for the CDR3: TGTGCCAGCAGTGGGGGGGGACTCAATCAGCCCCAGCATTTT. Translated: CASSGGGLNQPQHF.

Concerning this clone: At the DNA level, this CDR3 is encoded by other sequences in the same sample as well. The chain carries TRBV5-1 and TRBJ2-1; 11 bases align to TRBD2. J gave up 3 bases and V 2 bases, and 1 base lay outside the gene matches. This CDR3 is built from 15 residues. Germline V gene data show CDR1 as SGHRS and CDR2 as YFSETQ. The CDR3 here is CASSFGTSGYNEQFF. CDR3 nucleotide sequence: TGCGCCAGCAGCTTCGGGACTAGCGGCTACAATGAGCAGTTCTTC.

The rearrangement uses TRBV7-3 and TRBJ2-3; D is unclear. V was trimmed by 4 bases and J by 2 bases, leaving 13 bases between them. CDR3 length: 15 residues. Germline CDR1 SGHTA, CDR2 FQGTGA. The CDR3 DNA reads as TGTGCCAGCAGCTCGAAGGCCTCACTCACAGATACGCAGTATTTT. It is translated as CASSSKASLTDTQYF.

Only a few counts were recorded for this clone. J is TRBJ2-5 and V is TRBV30; either TRBD1 or TRBD2 may supply D (5 bases each). V was shortened by 4 bases and J by 4 bases, with 34 bases between the two germline ends. The CDR3 extends over 20 amino acids. The V gene's germline CDR1 is GTSNPN and CDR2 SVGIG (reference sequence). CDR3 in amino acids: CAWNPGRGLHKARGGETQYF. The CDR3 DNA reads TGTGCCTGGAACCCGGGAAGGGGTCTCCATAAGGCCAGAGGCGGAGAGACCCAGTACTTC.

The V call is TRBV25-1, the J call TRBJ2-1, with TRBD1 matching 11 bases. V gave up 3 bases and J gave up 4 bases; unmatched junction bases: 2. The CDR3 contains 15 residues. Germline V gene data show CDR1 as MGHDK and CDR2 as SYGVNS. The CDR3 sequence is CASSDRDRGYNEQFF. In DNA form, the CDR3 reads TGTGCCAGCAGTGACCGGGACAGGGGGTACAATGAGCAGTTCTTC. The full variable domain, in which reference TRBV25-1 and TRBJ2-1 provide the parts outside the CDR3, is EADIYQTPRYLVIGTGKKITLECSQTMGHDKMYWYQQDPGMELHLIHYSYGVNSTEKGDLSSESTVSRIRTEHFPLTLESARPSHTSQYLCASSDRDRGYNEQFFGPGTRLTVL.

This clone was seen a handful of times. The chain carries TRBV20-1 and TRBJ2-5; possible D gene TRBD2, 5 bases. There are 11 residues in the CDR3. CDR1 DFQATT and CDR2 SNEGSKA come from the germline V gene (reference sequence). V lost 4 bases to trimming and J lost 3 bases, with 6 bases between them. CDR3: CSAMGEETQYF. CDR3 DNA sequence: TGCAGTGCTATGGGAGAAGAGACCCAGTACTTC.

The V gene is TRBV7-2, the J gene TRBJ2-7; weak D call: TRBD2 (5 bases). V gave up 4 bases and J gave up 3 bases, with 13 bases separating them. The CDR3 extends over 14 amino acids. Germline loops: CDR1 SGHTA, CDR2 FQGNSA. In DNA form, the CDR3 reads TGTGCCAGCAGCTCCGGGGTACCACGCTACGAGCAGTACTTC. It codes for CASSSGVPRYEQYF.

This clone showed up just a few times. The rearrangement uses TRBV30 and TRBJ1-2; 11 bases are shared with TRBD1. CDR3 length equals 15 residues. Germline CDR1 GTSNPN, CDR2 SVGIG (reference sequence). The J segment lost 2 bases and the V segment lost 4 bases, leaving 6 bases of the junction unmatched. The CDR3 sequence: CAWILGTGGNYGYTF. For the CDR3, the DNA is TGTGCCTGGATCCTCGGGACAGGGGGAAACTATGGCTACACCTTC.

This clone was seen a handful of times. The V gene is TRBV7-2, the J gene TRBJ1-2; the match to TRBD1 covers 8 bases. The CDR3 runs 15 residues. V gave up 7 bases and J gave up 7 bases; unmatched junction bases: 14. Germline V gene lookup returns CDR1 SGHTA and CDR2 FQGNSA. The CDR3 sequence is CASNSRTGLQSGYTF. For the CDR3, the DNA is TGTGCCAGCAACTCAAGGACAGGGTTGCAGTCTGGCTACACCTTC.

This clone turned up a few times. The genes are TRBV30 and TRBJ1-4, with D hard to call. This CDR3 is built from 14 residues. Germline V gene lookup returns CDR1 GTSNPN and CDR2 SVGIG (reference sequence). V lost 5 bases, J lost 8 bases, and 18 bases lay in between. The CDR3 region is CAWFPIKAGEKLFF. CDR3 coding DNA: TGTGCCTGGTTCCCGATCAAGGCGGGAGAAAAACTGTTTTTT. Drawing the rest from reference TRBV30 and TRBJ1-4, the complete variable domain is SQTIHQWPATLVQPVGSPLSLECTVEGTSNPNLYWYRQAAGRGLQLLFYSVGIGQISSEVPQNLSASRPQDRQFILSSKKLLLSDSGFYLCAWFPIKAGEKLFFGSGTQLSVL.

The genes are TRBV30 and TRBJ1-5, with 10 bases matching TRBD1. V lost 0 bases to trimming and J lost 5 bases; unmatched junction nucleotides: 4. CDR3 size: 15 residues. From germline, CDR1 is GTSNPN and CDR2 SVGIG (reference sequence). CDR3 amino acids: CAWSVKTGGYQPQHF. CDR3 DNA sequence: TGTGCCTGGAGTGTAAAGACAGGGGGCTATCAGCCCCAGCATTTT.

As regards this clone: In the same sample, other DNA sequences code for this CDR3. V is TRBV18 and J is TRBJ2-1, with 10 bases that match TRBD2. Germline CDR1 KGHSH, CDR2 LQKENI. With V trimmed by 1 base and J by 3 bases, 0 bases remained unmatched. There are 15 residues in the CDR3. CDR3 in amino acids: CASSPLAGGYNEQFF. CDR3 coding DNA: TGTGCCAGCTCACCACTAGCGGGGGGCTACAATGAGCAGTTCTTC.

The CDR3 region is CASSYREDYGYTF. DNA for the CDR3: TGCGCCAGCAGCTACAGGGAGGACTATGGCTACACCTTC. The chain combines TRBV5-1 with TRBJ1-2; maybe TRBD1 (6 bases). The CDR3 length is 13 residues. Germline CDR1 SGHRS, CDR2 YFSETQ. The V and J ends lost 3 bases and 3 bases respectively, with 9 bases between them.

The chain joins TRBV29-1 to TRBJ1-1; D not resolved. Germline CDR1 and CDR2: SQVTM and ANQGSEA. Trimming took off 2 bases at V and 10 bases at J, with 14 bases between the two ends. This CDR3 region has 12 residues. CDR3 amino acids: CSVEPPGQRAFF. For the CDR3, the DNA is TGCAGCGTTGAACCCCCAGGCCAGAGAGCTTTCTTT. The full variable domain, in which reference TRBV29-1 and TRBJ1-1 provide the parts outside the CDR3, is SAVISQKPSRDICQRGTSLTIQCQVDSQVTMMFWYRQQPGQSLTLIATANQGSEATYESGFVIDKFPISRPNLTFSTLTVSNMSPEDSSIYLCSVEPPGQRAFFGQGTRLTVV.

The chain joins TRBV4-1 to TRBJ1-2; D call uncertain. The V end lost 3 bases, the J end lost 2 bases, and 10 bases lay between the germline ends. From germline, CDR1 is MGHRA and CDR2 YSYEKL. The CDR3 sequence is 14 residues long. The CDR3 protein is CASSQPGRNYGYTF. The CDR3 bases are TGCGCCAGCAGCCAGCCCGGACGGAACTATGGCTACACCTTC.

This chain connects TRBV6-5 to TRBJ1-1; tentative D call: TRBD1 (6 bases). The CDR3 covers 13 residues. Deletions cut 2 bases from V and 5 bases from J, with 9 bases between. Germline lookup yields CDR1 MNHEY and CDR2 SVGAGI. CDR3 region: CASSYGQGTEAFF. CDR3 coding DNA: TGTGCCAGCAGTTACGGTCAGGGGACTGAAGCTTTCTTT.

This clone was counted between two and nine times. The chain uses TRBV5-1 and TRBJ2-6; D is ambiguous. The V gene lost 1 base and the J gene lost 0 bases, with 8 bases spanning the gap. The CDR3 is 16 residues long. Per the germline V gene, CDR1 is SGHRS and CDR2 is YFSETQ. CDR3 nucleotides: TGCGCCAGCAGCTTGACCGAGCACTCTGGGGCCAACGTCCTGACTTTC. This gives the protein CASSLTEHSGANVLTF.

In this sample, this clone turned up a few times. This sequence joins TRBV5-1 and TRBJ2-4; D gene uncertain. Germline V gene lookup returns CDR1 SGHRS and CDR2 YFSETQ. V gave up 4 bases and J gave up 3 bases, with 17 bases separating them. This CDR3 has 16 residues. In DNA, the CDR3 is TGCGCCAGCAGCCCGTTTCCTGCTATAGGCAAAAACATTCAGTACTTC. This encodes CASSPFPAIGKNIQYF.

The CDR3 loop is CASSLGTSPNEQFF. The CDR3 nucleotides read TGCGCCAGCAGCTTGGGTACTAGCCCCAATGAGCAGTTCTTC. This chain joins TRBV5-1 and TRBJ2-1, with a tentative D call TRBD2 (6 bases). CDR3 length: 14 amino acids. Per germline, CDR1 SGHRS and CDR2 YFSETQ. The germline V and J ends were trimmed by 0 bases and 6 bases, with 10 bases remaining between them.

J is TRBJ2-2 and V is TRBV9, with 7 bases fitting TRBD2. There are 14 residues in the CDR3. Germline CDR1 reads SGDLS; CDR2 reads YYNGEE. Germline trimming cut 4 bases from V and 4 bases from J; bases unmatched to any gene: 4. CDR3 sequence (DNA): TGTGCCAGCAGCTGGGACTATATCACCGGGGAGCTGTTTTTT. Translation gives CASSWDYITGELFF.

This clone was counted a few times. The chain couples TRBV19 to TRBJ1-3; D uncertain. Deletions cut 5 bases from V and 0 bases from J, with 11 bases between. Per the germline V gene, CDR1 is LNHDA and CDR2 is SQIVND (reference sequence). The CDR3 contains 15 residues. CDR3 DNA sequence: TGTGCCAGTAGTCCCCGGACGAGCTCTGGAAACACCATATATTTT. Translating gives CASSPRTSSGNTIYF.

The V and J genes are TRBV6-1 and TRBJ2-7; TRBD1 aligns across 11 bases. The CDR3 spans 13 residues. Unmatched junction bases numbered 7, after V lost 9 bases and J lost 6 bases. Per the germline V gene, CDR1 is MNHNS and CDR2 is SASEGT. CDR3 coding DNA: TGTGCCAGTACCGGGACAGGGGGAACCGAGCAGTACTTC. Its translation: CASTGTGGTEQYF.

This clone showed up just a few times. CDR3 amino acids: CASSHSPPGLAVVVQFF. The DNA for the CDR3 is TGTGCCAGCAGCCACTCTCCCCCGGGACTAGCGGTCGTGGTTCAGTTCTTC. The chain combines TRBV14 with TRBJ2-1, with 11 bases that match TRBD2. V dropped 3 bases and J dropped 13; count of bases not matched to a gene: 17. Germline V CDR1 and CDR2: SGHDN, FVKESK. This CDR3 has 17 amino acids.

The chain carries TRBV27 and TRBJ2-7, with TRBD2 identical over 7 bases. CDR3 size: 15 residues. V lost 5 bases and J lost 4; bases outside the gene matches: 11. Looked up from germline, CDR1 is MNHEY and CDR2 is SMNVEV (reference sequence). As DNA, the CDR3 is TGTGCCAGCAGTAAGACTAGCCTTGGGATTTACGAGCAGTACTTC. Protein sequence: CASSKTSLGIYEQYF.

This clone was seen only a few times. This chain connects TRBV5-1 to TRBJ2-5; 7 positions agree with TRBD2. The J segment lost 7 bases and the V segment lost 1 base, leaving 4 bases of the junction unmatched. The CDR3 runs 13 residues. Germline CDR1 reads SGHRS; CDR2 reads YFSETQ. CDR3 bases: TGCGCCAGCAGCTTGTCCAGGGAGGGGACCCAGTACTTC. It encodes CASSLSREGTQYF.

The chain couples TRBV7-6 to TRBJ2-7; 7 bases match TRBD2. After removal of 0 bases from V and 9 bases from J, the junction contained 2 bases not matched to a gene. The CDR3 contains 12 residues. The germline V gene has CDR1 SGHVS and CDR2 FNYEAQ. The CDR3 reads CASSLAGRVQYF. DNA for the CDR3: TGTGCCAGCAGCTTAGCTGGGAGGGTGCAGTACTTC.

The chain uses TRBV7-9 and TRBJ2-7; a weak D match, TRBD2 (5 bases). In germline, CDR1 is SEHNR, CDR2 FQNEAQ (reference sequence). The CDR3 spans 13 residues. V was clipped by 7 bases and J by 4 bases, with 14 bases between them. The CDR3 region has the DNA TGTGCCAGCACTAAACCCCGCGGGTACGAGCAGTACTTC. It is translated as CASTKPRGYEQYF.

The chain recombines TRBV9 with TRBJ2-7; no firm D call. The germline V and J ends were trimmed by 4 bases and 3 bases, with 14 bases remaining between them. Germline V lookup: CDR1 SGDLS, CDR2 YYNGEE. CDR3 length: 14 residues. In DNA form, the CDR3 reads TGTGCCAGCAGCCCGAGTATAGTCGACTACGAGCAGTACTTC. Its translation: CASSPSIVDYEQYF.

The chain joins TRBV4-1 to TRBJ2-7; the D is unclear. CDR1 and CDR2 from the germline V gene are MGHRA and YSYEKL. The V gene lost 0 bases and the J gene lost 5 bases, with 11 bases spanning the gap. CDR3 length: 14 residues. This CDR3 reads CASSQEEVRDEQYF. In nucleotides, the CDR3 is TGCGCCAGCAGCCAAGAAGAGGTCCGGGACGAGCAGTACTTC.